The 25 T cell receptor beta chains given below trace back to one sample, sequenced in a study of blood T cell repertoires in COVID-19. TCRdb's copy holds only in-frame clones and misses some; the assay was immunoSEQ multiplex PCR. The sample records 250,000 to 300,000 clones, around 90% being singletons. What was sequenced was PBMCs or T cells enriched from blood (not recorded which). The receptors shown here come from a woman in her twenties or thirties who had recovered from COVID-19.

The chain is built from TRBV10-3 and TRBJ2-3, with a weak D call TRBD2 (6 bases). Per the germline V gene, CDR1 is ENHRY and CDR2 is SYGVKD. The V and J ends lost 3 bases and 4 bases respectively, with 20 bases between them. There are 17 residues in the CDR3. The CDR3 DNA sequence: TGTGCCATCAGTGATAAGAAGGGCCGCGGCGGGGCAGATACGCAGTATTTT. Translating it yields CAISDKKGRGGADTQYF.

DNA for the CDR3: TGTGCCAGTAGTATAGATCGGAGAGACAGATTCAATCAGCCCCAGCATTTT. It specifies CASSIDRRDRFNQPQHF. The chain carries TRBV19 and TRBJ1-5, with D possibly TRBD1 on 5 matching bases. Per the germline V gene, CDR1 is LNHDA and CDR2 is SQIVND (reference sequence). CDR3 size: 17 residues. Trimming took 0 bases from V and 3 from J, leaving 15 bases between them.

This chain uses TRBV7-6 with TRBJ2-7; TRBD1 agrees at 8 bases. CDR1 is SGHVS, CDR2 FNYEAQ, per germline. V shed 0 bases, J shed 4 bases, and the junction held 5 bases outside the gene matches. This CDR3 region has 15 residues. The CDR3 reads CASSLAPGGGYEQYF. Here the CDR3 DNA reads TGTGCCAGCAGCTTAGCGCCAGGGGGCGGTTACGAGCAGTACTTC.

The chain combines TRBV9 with TRBJ1-1; 7 bases are shared with TRBD1. Germline values: CDR1 SGDLS, CDR2 YYNGEE. Trimming cost V 3 bases and J 0 bases; bases outside gene matches: 8. The length of the CDR3 is 16 residues. DNA for the CDR3: TGTGCCAGCAGCGCCGCGACAGGGAGAATGAACACTGAAGCTTTCTTT. This codes for CASSAATGRMNTEAFF.

There are a few counts of this clone. The chain links TRBV5-6 to TRBJ1-1, with 7 bases lining up with TRBD1. The V and J ends lost 4 bases and 4 bases, in that order; junction bases with no gene match: 4. CDR1 SGHDT and CDR2 YYEEEE come from the germline V gene. The CDR3 runs 13 residues. CDR3 bases: TGTGCCAGCAGCCCGACAGGGCGCACTGAAGCTTTCTTT. This codes for CASSPTGRTEAFF.

The chain joins TRBV28 to TRBJ1-1, with D possibly matching TRBD1 (5 bases). Per the germline V gene, CDR1 is MDHEN and CDR2 is SYDVKM. CDR3 length: 14 amino acids. Trimming removed 4 bases from V and 2 bases from J, with 11 bases in between. Written as DNA, the CDR3 is TGTGCCAGCAGTTCTCCAGGGCATAACACTGAAGCTTTCTTT. Translation: CASSSPGHNTEAFF.

This clone was recorded only once. This chain connects TRBV5-6 to TRBJ1-1; D gene uncertain. Germline V gene data show CDR1 as SGHDT and CDR2 as YYEEEE. The V end lost 2 bases, the J end lost 6 bases, and 11 bases lay between the germline ends. The CDR3 is 13 residues long. CDR3: CASSFGEVAEAFF. In DNA form, the CDR3 reads TGTGCCAGCAGCTTTGGGGAGGTGGCTGAAGCTTTCTTT.

This sequence joins TRBV7-9 and TRBJ1-1; the D is unclear. The V and J ends lost 4 bases and 0 bases respectively, with 15 bases between them. The germline V gene has CDR1 SEHNR and CDR2 FQNEAQ (reference sequence). This CDR3 comprises 16 residues. CDR3 nucleotide sequence: TGTGCCAGCAGCTGGGGAGGCGCTCTTATGAACACTGAAGCTTTCTTT. It specifies CASSWGGALMNTEAFF. The variable domain in full, with the rest retrieved from reference TRBV7-9 and TRBJ1-1, is DTGVSQNPRHKITKRGQNVTFRCDPISEHNRLYWYRQTLGQGPEFLTYFQNEAQLEKSRLLSDRFSAERPKGSFSTLEIQRTEQGDSAMYLCASSWGGALMNTEAFFGQGTRLTVV.

This clone was seen a handful of times. The chain joins TRBV5-1 to TRBJ2-7; 8 nucleotides match TRBD2. The CDR3 loop spans 16 amino acids. With 0 bases clipped from V and 3 bases from J, the junction kept 8 bases outside the gene matches. Germline V gene lookup returns CDR1 SGHRS and CDR2 YFSETQ. The CDR3 is CASSLVGGRTDYEQYF. DNA of the CDR3: TGCGCCAGCAGCTTGGTAGGCGGGAGGACCGACTACGAGCAGTACTTC.

V and J are TRBV13 and TRBJ2-1; D not resolved. This CDR3 has 13 residues. V lost 7 bases to trimming and J lost 4 bases, with 11 bases between them. Germline-derived CDR1 and CDR2 are PRHDT and FYEKMQ (reference sequence). CDR3 sequence (DNA): TGTGCCAGCACAGAAACAGAGTACAATGAGCAGTTCTTC. The encoded protein is CASTETEYNEQFF. Variable domain in full (rest from reference TRBV13 and TRBJ2-1): AAGVIQSPRHLIKEKRETATLKCYPIPRHDTVYWYQQGPGQDPQFLISFYEKMQSDKGSIPDRFSAQQFSDYHSELNMSSLELGDSALYFCASTETEYNEQFFGPGTRLTVL.

This chain joins TRBV19 and TRBJ2-1, with D hard to call. Trimming stripped 9 bases from V and 4 bases from J, with 10 bases between. The CDR3 contains 12 residues. Per the germline V gene, CDR1 is LNHDA and CDR2 is SQIVND (reference sequence). Written as DNA, the CDR3 is TGTGCCAGCAGTCCTAGTTACAATGAGCAGTTCTTC. Translated, it gives CASSPSYNEQFF.

The chain couples TRBV5-1 to TRBJ2-1; D not certain. Germline CDR1 SGHRS, CDR2 YFSETQ. Trimming took 8 bases from V and 7 from J, leaving 19 bases between them. CDR3 size: 14 residues. The CDR3, as DNA: TGCGCCAGTTCAAGTCAACCCCAACAAAATGAGCAGTTCTTC. Amino acid sequence: CASSSQPQQNEQFF.

The CDR3 protein is CASRYQGESNQPQHF. The CDR3 nucleotides are TGTGCCAGTAGATATCAGGGGGAAAGCAATCAGCCCCAGCATTTT. The J gene is TRBJ1-5, the V gene TRBV19, with TRBD1 identical over 7 bases. CDR1 LNHDA and CDR2 SQIVND come from the germline V gene (reference sequence). The V gene end was trimmed by 6 bases and the J gene end by 1 base; junction bases not matched to a gene: 6. This CDR3 has 15 amino acids.

This rearrangement joins TRBV9 to TRBJ1-2; D might be TRBD1 (6 bases). The CDR3 runs 15 residues. CDR1 and CDR2 (germline): SGDLS, YYNGEE. Deletions cut 0 bases from V and 2 bases from J, with 11 bases between. CDR3 nucleotides: TGTGCCAGCAGCGTAGGAGGGGACATGAACTATGGCTACACCTTC. Protein sequence: CASSVGGDMNYGYTF.

This clone was found once. The chain recombines TRBV12-3 or TRBV12-4 with TRBJ1-1, with 7 bases that match TRBD1. This CDR3 has 13 residues. The V segment lost 7 bases and the J segment 3 bases; nucleotides outside the gene matches: 5. CDR3 coding DNA: TGTGCCAGCACCGCGGACAGGTACACTGAAGCTTTCTTT. The encoded protein is CASTADRYTEAFF.

The rearrangement joins TRBV12-5 to TRBJ2-5, with 9 positions matching TRBD2. The CDR3 totals 17 residues. CDR1 and CDR2 from the germline V gene are LGHNT and FRNRAP. The V gene end was trimmed by 1 base and the J gene end by 2 bases; junction bases not matched to a gene: 8. This chain's CDR3 is CASGLGLSGSHQETQYF. CDR3 nucleotide sequence: TGTGCTAGTGGTTTGGGACTTAGCGGGAGTCATCAAGAGACCCAGTACTTC.

The chain combines TRBV9 with TRBJ1-2; TRBD1 is a possible D gene (5 bases). CDR1 SGDLS and CDR2 YYNGEE come from the germline V gene. The CDR3 extends over 12 amino acids. V shed 7 bases and J shed 9 bases, with 16 bases lying between them. The CDR3: CASGGHPESYTF. Written as DNA, the CDR3 is TGTGCCAGCGGTGGACATCCCGAGAGCTACACCTTC.

The chain uses TRBV18 and TRBJ1-1; D is undetermined. CDR1 is KGHSH and CDR2 is LQKENI in the germline V gene. The CDR3 has 15 amino acids. Between the trimmed V and J ends, which lost 2 bases and 2 bases, there was a span of 12 bases. CDR3: CASSPFVQTNTEAFF. DNA of the CDR3: TGTGCCAGCTCACCATTCGTACAGACAAACACTGAAGCTTTCTTT.

V and J are TRBV10-3 and TRBJ1-6; 8 positions agree with TRBD1. The V gene end was trimmed by 1 base and the J gene end by 10 bases; junction bases not matched to a gene: 6. Germline V gene data show CDR1 as ENHRY and CDR2 as SYGVKD. The CDR3 runs 15 residues. In nucleotides, the CDR3 is TGTGCCATCAGTGAGTTAGCAGGGGGCATCTCACCCCTCCACTTT. Translation: CAISELAGGISPLHF.

The sample holds a few counts of this clone. The CDR3 nucleotides are TGTGCCAGCAGTTTCGACAGGGGCTCCTACGAGCAGTACTTC. Amino acids: CASSFDRGSYEQYF. The chain links TRBV27 to TRBJ2-7; 8 nucleotides align to TRBD1. The CDR3 covers 14 residues. CDR1 is MNHEY and CDR2 is SMNVEV in the germline V gene (reference sequence). Unmatched junction bases numbered 1, after V lost 3 bases and J lost 0 bases.

V gene TRBV7-2 combines with J gene TRBJ2-7; 9 bases fit TRBD2. CDR1 and CDR2 (germline): SGHTA, FQGNSA. With 2 bases clipped from V and 3 bases from J, the junction kept 2 bases outside the gene matches. The CDR3 is 14 amino acids. DNA for the CDR3: TGTGCCAGCAGCTTATCGCGGGGGGGCTACGAGCAGTACTTC. Its protein is CASSLSRGGYEQYF. Based on the CDR3 plus reference TRBV7-2 and TRBJ2-7, the full variable domain is GAGVSQSPSNKVTEKGKDVELRCDPISGHTALYWYRQSLGQGLEFLIYFQGNSAPDKSGLPSDRFSAERTGGSVSTLTIQRTQQEDSAVYLCASSLSRGGYEQYFGPGTRLTVT.

This chain links TRBV2 with TRBJ2-5; 10 bases match TRBD1. This CDR3 is 15 amino acids long. V was pared by 5 bases and J by 5 bases, with 8 bases of the junction left unmatched. Germline values: CDR1 SNHLY, CDR2 FYNNEI. The CDR3 reads CASSPMTGGGETQYF. CDR3 sequence (DNA): TGTGCCAGCAGTCCAATGACAGGGGGCGGGGAGACCCAGTACTTC. The full variable domain, completed using reference TRBV2 and TRBJ2-5, is EPEVTQTPSHQVTQMGQEVILRCVPISNHLYFYWYRQILGQKVEFLVSFYNNEISEKSEIFDDQFSVERPDGSNFTLKIRSTKLEDSAMYFCASSPMTGGGETQYFGPGTRLLVL.

Only one count was recorded for this clone. This sequence joins TRBV6-2 or TRBV6-3 and TRBJ1-4, with D unclear. The germline V and J ends were trimmed by 0 bases and 6 bases, with 5 bases remaining between them. Germline V gene sequence: CDR1 MNHEY, CDR2 SVGEGT. This CDR3 contains 13 residues. CDR3 in DNA: TGTGCCAGCAGTTACTCCGGAGATGAAAAACTGTTTTTT. The encoded protein is CASSYSGDEKLFF.

The V gene is TRBV5-1, the J gene TRBJ2-5, with 7 bases aligning to TRBD2. Germline trimming cut 6 bases from V and 2 bases from J; bases unmatched to any gene: 4. In germline, CDR1 is SGHRS, CDR2 YFSETQ. The CDR3 is 13 amino acids. The CDR3 coding sequence is TGCGCCAGCACGGCGGGGGAACAAGAGACCCAGTACTTC. It codes for CASTAGEQETQYF.

This sequence joins TRBV10-3 and TRBJ1-4, with D perhaps TRBD1 (5 bases). The V gene's germline CDR1 is ENHRY and CDR2 SYGVKD. This CDR3 has 14 amino acids. V lost 5 bases and J 0 bases, leaving 7 bases between the germline ends. The CDR3 bases are TGTGCCATCAGTCAGGGATCAACTAATGAAAAACTGTTTTTT. It is translated as CAISQGSTNEKLFF.